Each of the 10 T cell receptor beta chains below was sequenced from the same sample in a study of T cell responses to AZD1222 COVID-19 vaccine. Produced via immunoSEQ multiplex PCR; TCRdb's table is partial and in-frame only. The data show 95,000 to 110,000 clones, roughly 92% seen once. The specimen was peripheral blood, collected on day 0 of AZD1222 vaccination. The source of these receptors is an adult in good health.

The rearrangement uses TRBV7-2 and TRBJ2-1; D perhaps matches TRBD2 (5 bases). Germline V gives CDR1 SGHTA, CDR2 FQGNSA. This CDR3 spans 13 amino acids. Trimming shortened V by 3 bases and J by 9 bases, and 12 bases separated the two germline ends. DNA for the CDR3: TGTGCCAGCAGCTTGGGATTCCGGGGTGAGCAGTTCTTC. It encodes CASSLGFRGEQFF.

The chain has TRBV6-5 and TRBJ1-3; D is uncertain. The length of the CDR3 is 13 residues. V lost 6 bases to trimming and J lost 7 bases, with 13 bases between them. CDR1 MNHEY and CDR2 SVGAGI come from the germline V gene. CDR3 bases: TGTGCCAGCAGATCTGGGGATCGGAACACCATATATTTT. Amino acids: CASRSGDRNTIYF.

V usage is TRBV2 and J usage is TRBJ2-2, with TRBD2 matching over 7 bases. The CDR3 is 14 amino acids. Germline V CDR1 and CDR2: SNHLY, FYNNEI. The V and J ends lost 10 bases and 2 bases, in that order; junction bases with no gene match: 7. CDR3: CATTLAANTGELFF. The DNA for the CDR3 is TGTGCCACGACGCTAGCGGCTAACACCGGGGAGCTGTTTTTT.

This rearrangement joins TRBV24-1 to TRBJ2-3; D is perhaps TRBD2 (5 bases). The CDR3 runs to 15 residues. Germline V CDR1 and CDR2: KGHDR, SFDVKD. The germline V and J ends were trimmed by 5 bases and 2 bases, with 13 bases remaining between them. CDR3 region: CATSAELGNTDTQYF. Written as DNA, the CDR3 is TGTGCCACCAGTGCTGAACTAGGGAACACAGATACGCAGTATTTT.

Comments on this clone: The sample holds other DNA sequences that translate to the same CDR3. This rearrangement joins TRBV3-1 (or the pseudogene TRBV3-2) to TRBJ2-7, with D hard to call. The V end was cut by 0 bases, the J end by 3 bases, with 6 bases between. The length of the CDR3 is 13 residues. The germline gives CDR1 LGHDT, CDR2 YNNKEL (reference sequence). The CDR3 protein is CASSQEGYYEQYF. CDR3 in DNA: TGTGCCAGCAGCCAAGAAGGTTACTACGAGCAGTACTTC.

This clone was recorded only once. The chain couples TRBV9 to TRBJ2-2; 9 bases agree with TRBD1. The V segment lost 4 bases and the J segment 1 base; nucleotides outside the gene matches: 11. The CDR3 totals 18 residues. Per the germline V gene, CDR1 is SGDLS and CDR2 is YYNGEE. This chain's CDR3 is CASSPHPPGQGNTGELFF. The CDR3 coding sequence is TGTGCCAGCAGCCCCCACCCACCGGGACAGGGGAACACCGGGGAGCTGTTTTTT.

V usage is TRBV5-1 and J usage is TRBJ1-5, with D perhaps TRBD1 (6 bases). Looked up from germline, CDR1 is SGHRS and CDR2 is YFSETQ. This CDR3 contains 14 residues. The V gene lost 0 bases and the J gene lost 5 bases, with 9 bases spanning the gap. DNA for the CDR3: TGCGCCAGCAGCTTGGCAGGGGTCGATCAGCCCCAGCATTTT. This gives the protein CASSLAGVDQPQHF.

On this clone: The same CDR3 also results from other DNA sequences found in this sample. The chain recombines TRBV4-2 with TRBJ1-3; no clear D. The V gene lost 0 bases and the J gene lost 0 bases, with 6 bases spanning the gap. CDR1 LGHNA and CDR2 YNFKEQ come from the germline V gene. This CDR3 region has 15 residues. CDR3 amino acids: CASSQEDRSGNTIYF. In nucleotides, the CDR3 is TGTGCCAGCAGCCAAGAGGACCGCTCTGGAAACACCATATATTTT.

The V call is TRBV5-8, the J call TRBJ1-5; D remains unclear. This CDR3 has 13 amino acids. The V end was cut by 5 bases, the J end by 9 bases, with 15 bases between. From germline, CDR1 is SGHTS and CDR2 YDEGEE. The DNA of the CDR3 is TGTGCCAGCAGACCCCGGGCGGCTCGGCCCCAGCATTTT. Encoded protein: CASRPRAARPQHF. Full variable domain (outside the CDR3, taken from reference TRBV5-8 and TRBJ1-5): EAGVTQSPTHLIKTRGQQATLRCSPISGHTSVYWYQQALGLGLQFLLWYDEGEERNRGNFPPRFSGRQFPNYSSELNVNALELEDSALYLCASRPRAARPQHFGDGTRLSIL.

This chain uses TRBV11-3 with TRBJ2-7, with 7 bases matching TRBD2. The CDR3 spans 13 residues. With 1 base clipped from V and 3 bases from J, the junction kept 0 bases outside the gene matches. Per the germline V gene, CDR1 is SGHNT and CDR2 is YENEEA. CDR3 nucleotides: TGTGCCAGCAGCTTAGGGGAGGGCTACGAGCAGTACTTC. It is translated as CASSLGEGYEQYF.